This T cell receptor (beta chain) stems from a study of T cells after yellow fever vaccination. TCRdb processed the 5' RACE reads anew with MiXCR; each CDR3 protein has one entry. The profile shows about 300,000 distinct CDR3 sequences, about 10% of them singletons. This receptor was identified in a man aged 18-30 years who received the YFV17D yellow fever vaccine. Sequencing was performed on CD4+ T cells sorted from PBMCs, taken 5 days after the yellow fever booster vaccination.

The CDR3 reads CASSLATGQGRGGYTF. CDR3 coding DNA: TGCGCCAGCAGCTTGGCCACGGGACAGGGTCGGGGTGGCTACACCTTC. The chain joins TRBV5-1 to TRBJ1-2; 9 bases fit TRBD1. Germline CDR1 and CDR2: SGHRS and YFSETQ. This CDR3 contains 16 residues. The junction had 10 bases not matched to a gene; V was cut back by 0 bases and J by 7 bases.